One sample yielded the 31 T cell receptor beta chains listed below, sequenced in a study of blood T cell repertoires in COVID-19. Libraries were prepared by immunoSEQ multiplex PCR; TCRdb keeps only in-frame clonotypes and omits some of them. The sample shows about 110,000 clones, about three quarters of them seen only once. Sequencing used peripheral blood. The receptors here all came from a woman older than 75 with active or convalescent COVID-19.

V gene TRBV30 combines with J gene TRBJ2-1; TRBD2 matches 12 bases. The germline CDR1 and CDR2 sequences are GTSNPN and SVGIG (reference sequence). This CDR3 comprises 18 residues. The V and J ends lost 4 bases and 2 bases, in that order; junction bases with no gene match: 12. In nucleotides, the CDR3 is TGTGCCTGGATGAGACTAGCGGGAGCCGGAGGCGCCTACAATGAGCAGTTCTTC. Translating gives CAWMRLAGAGGAYNEQFF.

The J gene is TRBJ2-5, the V gene TRBV11-2; unclear D gene. Germline V lookup: CDR1 SGHAT, CDR2 FQNNGV. V dropped 3 bases and J dropped 5 bases, with 10 bases sitting between them. This CDR3 comprises 13 residues. The CDR3 sequence: CASSFGPPETQYF. For the CDR3, the DNA is TGTGCCAGCAGCTTCGGTCCGCCGGAGACCCAGTACTTC.

V gene TRBV7-9 combines with J gene TRBJ1-3; 7 bases map to TRBD1. Germline V gene sequence: CDR1 SEHNR, CDR2 FQNEAQ (reference sequence). The junction had 5 bases not matched to a gene; V was cut back by 4 bases and J by 5 bases. The CDR3 runs 14 residues. The CDR3 DNA reads as TGTGCCAGCAGCTCGTGGACAGGTCGAAACACCATATATTTT. Translation gives CASSSWTGRNTIYF.

This rearrangement joins TRBV6-5 to TRBJ1-5, with D unresolved. V was clipped by 6 bases and J by 9 bases, with 15 bases between them. Germline V gene lookup returns CDR1 MNHEY and CDR2 SVGAGI. The CDR3 totals 13 residues. CDR3 protein: CASRWMGSPPQHF. For the CDR3, the DNA is TGTGCCAGCAGGTGGATGGGCAGCCCGCCCCAGCATTTT.

This clone has just a few counts. The chain couples TRBV7-3 to TRBJ2-2; D call uncertain. This CDR3 is built from 13 residues. V shed 5 bases and J shed 3 bases, with 7 bases lying between them. Germline V gene data show CDR1 as SGHTA and CDR2 as FQGTGA. In DNA form, the CDR3 reads TGTGCCAGCAGCACCACATACACCGGGGAGCTGTTTTTT. This codes for CASSTTYTGELFF.

The chain uses TRBV7-9 and TRBJ1-1; TRBD1 is a possible D gene (5 bases). Per the germline V gene, CDR1 is SEHNR and CDR2 is FQNEAQ (reference sequence). This CDR3 is 16 amino acids long. V lost 1 base, J lost 3 bases, and 15 bases lay in between. The CDR3 region has the DNA TGTGCCAGCAGCTTAGTTGGGGGGTACTTAGACACTGAAGCTTTCTTT. Amino acid sequence: CASSLVGGYLDTEAFF.

This clone was found once. The rearrangement links TRBV6-5 to TRBJ1-2; 9 bases fit TRBD1. CDR3 length: 13 residues. Germline-derived CDR1 and CDR2 are MNHEY and SVGAGI. After removal of 4 bases from V and 8 bases from J, the junction contained 5 bases not matched to a gene. CDR3 region: CASSSGTGKGYTF. In DNA form, the CDR3 reads TGTGCCAGCAGTTCCGGGACAGGGAAAGGCTACACCTTC.

The gene calls are TRBV7-8 and TRBJ1-4; D gene uncertain. V was clipped by 4 bases and J by 4 bases, with 19 bases between them. The CDR3 length is 17 residues. CDR1 and CDR2 (germline): SGHVS, FQNEAQ. This CDR3 reads CASSSYRLRHFNEKLFF. In DNA, the CDR3 is TGTGCCAGCAGCTCTTATCGTCTGAGGCACTTTAATGAAAAACTGTTTTTT.

The chain links TRBV13 to TRBJ1-3; D uncertain. Trimming removed 11 bases from V and 0 bases from J, with 14 bases in between. CDR3 length: 14 residues. Germline CDR1 PRHDT, CDR2 FYEKMQ (reference sequence). This CDR3 is CASKAGFSGNTIYF. CDR3 nucleotides: TGTGCCTCCAAGGCGGGGTTCTCTGGAAACACCATATATTTT.

The V and J genes are TRBV5-4 and TRBJ2-3, with unresolved D. This CDR3 has 15 amino acids. The germline V and J ends were trimmed by 0 bases and 4 bases, with 12 bases remaining between them. The germline V gene has CDR1 SGHNT and CDR2 YYREEE (reference sequence). The CDR3 nucleotides are TGTGCCAGCAGCTTGGAAGGCAGGATATCAGATACGCAGTATTTT. Its translation is CASSLEGRISDTQYF.

V usage is TRBV15 and J usage is TRBJ2-5, with unresolved D. Per the germline V gene, CDR1 is LNHNV and CDR2 is YYDKDF (reference sequence). CDR3 length equals 13 residues. V shed 0 bases and J shed 5 bases, with 7 bases lying between them. CDR3 residues: CATSRDFGETQYF. In nucleotides, the CDR3 is TGTGCCACCAGCAGAGATTTCGGGGAGACCCAGTACTTC. Together with reference TRBV15 and TRBJ2-5, the CDR3 gives the full variable domain: DAMVIQNPRYQVTQFGKPVTLSCSQTLNHNVMYWYQQKSSQAPKLLFHYYDKDFNNEADTPDNFQSRRPNTSFCFLDIRSPGLGDTAMYLCATSRDFGETQYFGPGTRLLVL.

V is TRBV3-1 (or the pseudogene TRBV3-2) and J is TRBJ2-1; no firm D call. V lost 1 base to trimming and J lost 4 bases, with 8 bases between them. Germline CDR1 LGHDT, CDR2 YNNKEL (reference sequence). The CDR3 loop spans 14 amino acids. CDR3 residues: CASSQVLTYNEQFF. The CDR3 DNA is TGTGCCAGCAGCCAAGTGTTAACATACAATGAGCAGTTCTTC.

The chain couples TRBV12-3 or TRBV12-4 to TRBJ2-7, with D unresolved. The CDR3 covers 13 residues. V was trimmed by 3 bases and J by 4 bases, leaving 10 bases between them. The CDR3: CASSFQAAYEQYF. CDR3 DNA: TGTGCCAGCAGTTTTCAGGCCGCGTACGAGCAGTACTTC.

This clone was observed a handful of times. This chain joins TRBV5-8 and TRBJ2-7, with 9 positions matching TRBD1. In germline, CDR1 is SGHTS, CDR2 YDEGEE. This CDR3 has 15 amino acids. The V gene end was trimmed by 4 bases and the J gene end by 0 bases; junction bases not matched to a gene: 5. The CDR3 coding sequence is TGTGCCAGCAGCACCGGGACAGGGTACTCCTACGAGCAGTACTTC. Translation gives CASSTGTGYSYEQYF.

This clone showed up just once. The genes are TRBV6-5 and TRBJ1-2; no definite D call. V was pared by 10 bases and J by 8 bases, with 14 bases between. Germline V gives CDR1 MNHEY, CDR2 SVGAGI. The CDR3 has 11 amino acids. The CDR3 region is CATTSFLGYTF. For the CDR3, the DNA is TGTGCCACAACGAGCTTCCTAGGCTACACCTTC.

This rearrangement joins TRBV7-8 to TRBJ1-6; D not certain. The CDR3 extends over 13 amino acids. V was clipped by 1 base and J by 8 bases, with 6 bases between them. Germline loops: CDR1 SGHVS, CDR2 FQNEAQ. The CDR3 bases are TGTGCCAGCAGCTTAGGAGAAGATTCACCCCTCCACTTT. Protein product: CASSLGEDSPLHF.

The chain joins TRBV18 to TRBJ2-7, with a weak D call TRBD2 (5 bases). The V gene's germline CDR1 is KGHSH and CDR2 LQKENI. Between the trimmed V and J ends, which lost 2 bases and 3 bases, there was a span of 14 bases. This CDR3 is 15 amino acids long. CDR3 DNA: TGTGCCAGCTCACCAAGGCAGGAGGTCAGCTACGAGCAGTACTTC. Amino acid sequence: CASSPRQEVSYEQYF. The whole variable domain, remainder taken from reference TRBV18 and TRBJ2-7, is NAGVMQNPRHLVRRRGQEARLRCSPMKGHSHVYWYRQLPEEGLKFMVYLQKENIIDESGMPKERFSAEFPKEGPSILRIQQVVRGDSAAYFCASSPRQEVSYEQYFGPGTRLTVT.

The chain has TRBV7-8 and TRBJ2-3; 9 positions match TRBD2. This CDR3 contains 17 residues. The V segment lost 1 base and the J segment 5 bases; nucleotides outside the gene matches: 10. Germline CDR1 and CDR2: SGHVS and FQNEAQ. The chain's CDR3 is CASSLGASGTWGDTQYF. In DNA form, the CDR3 reads TGTGCCAGCAGCTTAGGGGCTAGCGGGACGTGGGGAGATACGCAGTATTTT.

The genes are TRBV7-2 and TRBJ1-3; 10 bases are a match to TRBD1. Losses at the gene ends were 2 bases for V and 3 bases for J; bases not matched to a gene: 1. Germline lookup yields CDR1 SGHTA and CDR2 FQGNSA. The CDR3 covers 15 residues. The CDR3 nucleotides are TGTGCCAGCAGCTTATGGACAGGGGGTGGAAACACCATATATTTT. Protein sequence: CASSLWTGGGNTIYF.

The chain combines TRBV2 with TRBJ2-3; 8 positions agree with TRBD2. Losses at the gene ends were 6 bases for V and 0 bases for J; bases not matched to a gene: 5. Per the germline V gene, CDR1 is SNHLY and CDR2 is FYNNEI. The CDR3 is made up of 15 amino acids. The CDR3 DNA follows: TGTGCCAGCAGGATCCCTAGCGGGAGCACAGATACGCAGTATTTT. It codes for CASRIPSGSTDTQYF.

This chain connects TRBV7-2 to TRBJ1-3; D possibly corresponds to TRBD1 (5 bases). The CDR3 consists of 13 residues. Germline values: CDR1 SGHTA, CDR2 FQGNSA. V was trimmed by 4 bases and J by 8 bases, leaving 12 bases between them. CDR3 sequence (DNA): TGTGCCAGCAGCTCCGGGCGGGGGTACACCATATATTTT. Encoded protein: CASSSGRGYTIYF.

The V gene is TRBV5-1, the J gene TRBJ1-1; the D gene is possibly TRBD1 (5 bases). Germline CDR1 is SGHRS and CDR2 is YFSETQ. V was shortened by 1 base and J by 1 base, with 8 bases between the two germline ends. The CDR3 loop spans 14 amino acids. CDR3 coding DNA: TGCGCCAGCAGCTTGCTCCAGGGGAACACTGAAGCTTTCTTT. Its protein product is CASSLLQGNTEAFF.

About this clone itself: One end of the junction varies from germline; a read error may be responsible. This chain connects TRBV9 to TRBJ1-1; 8 bases map to TRBD1. The CDR3 contains 17 residues. In germline, CDR1 is SGDLS, CDR2 YYNGEE. The CDR3 DNA follows: TGTGCCAGCAGCGTGGTACCCCCAGGGGGCGTGAAAACTGAAGCTTTCTTT. Translated: CASSVVPPGGVKTEAFF.

V is TRBV2 and J is TRBJ2-7; 7 bases align to TRBD1. With 4 bases clipped from V and 1 base from J, the junction kept 1 base outside the gene matches. This CDR3 comprises 13 residues. Per the germline V gene, CDR1 is SNHLY and CDR2 is FYNNEI. In nucleotides, the CDR3 is TGTGCCAGCAGTGGGGACAGATCCTACGAGCAGTACTTC. Translated, it gives CASSGDRSYEQYF.

This sequence joins TRBV12-5 and TRBJ2-3, with D hard to call. The CDR3 runs to 12 residues. The V gene lost 3 bases and the J gene lost 10 bases, with 11 bases spanning the gap. Germline values: CDR1 LGHNT, CDR2 FRNRAP. The CDR3 sequence: CASGLRLSAQYF. The CDR3 nucleotides are TGTGCTAGTGGTTTAAGACTCTCCGCGCAGTATTTT.

This clone was counted a single time. The chain couples TRBV5-5 to TRBJ1-2; possible D gene TRBD1, 6 bases. Trimming pared 3 bases from V and 4 bases from J, leaving 10 bases between. The CDR3 has 13 residues. Germline loops: CDR1 SGHKS, CDR2 YYEKEE (reference sequence). CDR3 bases: TGTGCCAGCAGCTCTGGACAGAGCTATGGCTACACCTTC. Translated, it gives CASSSGQSYGYTF. Full variable domain (missing parts from reference TRBV5-5 and TRBJ1-2): DAGVTQSPTHLIKTRGQQVTLRCSPISGHKSVSWYQQVLGQGPQFIFQYYEKEERGRGNFPDRFSARQFPNYSSELNVNALLLGDSALYLCASSSGQSYGYTFGSGTRLTVV.

A remark on this clone: The same CDR3 is also encoded by other DNA sequences in this sample. The chain employs TRBV29-1 and TRBJ1-1, with D uncertain. CDR1 is SQVTM, CDR2 ANQGSEA, per germline. Trimming took off 7 bases at V and 4 bases at J, with 7 bases between the two ends. The CDR3 runs to 10 residues. Here the CDR3 reads CSAVVTEAFF. The DNA of the CDR3 is TGCAGCGCCGTTGTCACTGAAGCTTTCTTT.

The gene calls are TRBV4-2 and TRBJ1-2, with D hard to call. The CDR3 length is 15 residues. Germline V gene sequence: CDR1 LGHNA, CDR2 YNFKEQ. V was clipped by 1 base and J by 4 bases, with 13 bases between them. In nucleotides, the CDR3 is TGTGCCAGCAGCCAAGCAAAAACAGAAATCTATGGCTACACCTTC. This codes for CASSQAKTEIYGYTF.

As DNA, the CDR3 is TGTGCCAGCAGTGTAGGGGCTAGCGGGGGCTTCACAGATACGCAGTATTTT. Translation gives CASSVGASGGFTDTQYF. V gene TRBV2 combines with J gene TRBJ2-3; TRBD2 matches 10 bases. This CDR3 has 17 amino acids. In germline, CDR1 is SNHLY, CDR2 FYNNEI. After removal of 4 bases from V and 2 bases from J, the junction contained 9 bases not matched to a gene.

The chain carries TRBV6-6 and TRBJ1-1; D gene uncertain. The CDR3 loop spans 14 amino acids. Germline CDR1 and CDR2: MNHNY and SVGAGI (reference sequence). The V gene lost 2 bases and the J gene lost 1 base, with 8 bases spanning the gap. CDR3 in DNA: TGTGCCAGCAGTTACGGGCAACAGAACACTGAAGCTTTCTTT. This translates into CASSYGQQNTEAFF.

The chain recombines TRBV7-8 with TRBJ2-5, with 11 bases identical to TRBD2. V was pared by 4 bases and J by 2 bases, with 9 bases of the junction left unmatched. The germline V gene has CDR1 SGHVS and CDR2 FQNEAQ. The CDR3 loop spans 17 amino acids. The CDR3 DNA reads TGTGCCAGCAGCTCCGCACTAGCGGGAGCTCCTCAAGAGACCCAGTACTTC. Its translation is CASSSALAGAPQETQYF.